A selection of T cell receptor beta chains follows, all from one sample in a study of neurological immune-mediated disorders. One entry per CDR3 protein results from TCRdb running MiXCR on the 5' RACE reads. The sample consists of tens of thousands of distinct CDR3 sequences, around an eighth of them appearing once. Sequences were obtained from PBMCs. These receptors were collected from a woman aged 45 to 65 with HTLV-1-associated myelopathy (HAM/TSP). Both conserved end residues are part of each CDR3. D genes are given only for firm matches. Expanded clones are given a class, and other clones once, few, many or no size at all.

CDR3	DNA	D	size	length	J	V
CSARVQRQGNKQFF	TGCAGTGCTAGAGTCCAACGACAGGGGAATAAGCAGTTCTTC	TRBD1	-	14	TRBJ2-1	TRBV20-1
CSARDWLAGGPPDTQYF	TGCAGTGCTAGAGATTGGCTAGCGGGGGGGCCTCCAGATACGCAGTATTTT	TRBD2	many	17	TRBJ2-3	TRBV20-1
CASSSWTASGEQYF	TGTGCCAGCAGCTCCTGGACAGCTTCGGGCGAGCAGTACTTC	-	few	14	TRBJ2-7	TRBV5-8
CASSLGQGHYGYTF	TGCGCCAGCAGCTTAGGGCAGGGACACTATGGCTACACCTTC	-	many	14	TRBJ1-2	TRBV5-1
CAISGSGTSGANGDEQFF	TGTGCCATCAGTGGGTCGGGTACTAGCGGTGCCAACGGCGATGAGCAGTTCTTC	TRBD2	-	18	TRBJ2-1	TRBV10-3
CASSITKINEQFF	TGCGCCAGCAGCATCACGAAGATCAATGAGCAGTTCTTC	-	many	13	TRBJ2-1	TRBV4-3
CASSLGQYYGYTF	TGTGCCAGCAGCCTGGGACAGTACTATGGCTACACCTTC	TRBD1	many	13	TRBJ1-2	TRBV7-3
CASSRLAGTYNEQFF	TGTGCCAGCAGTCGACTAGCGGGTACCTACAATGAGCAGTTCTTC	TRBD2	many	15	TRBJ2-1	TRBV11-2
CATSRVGQGWTEAFF	TGTGCCACCAGCAGAGTAGGGCAGGGGTGGACTGAAGCTTTCTTT	-	many	15	TRBJ1-1	TRBV15
CAWSVGRSGIAEAFF	TGTGCCTGGAGTGTCGGTAGATCAGGTATAGCTGAAGCTTTCTTT	-	few	15	TRBJ1-1	TRBV30
CASSYVTGELFF	TGTGCCAGCAGTTACGTCACCGGGGAGCTGTTTTTT	-	many	12	TRBJ2-2	TRBV6-6
CASSLAGAAPLHF	TGCGCCAGCAGCTTGGCGGGGGCCGCTCCCCTCCACTTT	-	many	13	TRBJ1-6	TRBV5-1
CASSTGRGGSTDTQYF	TGTGCCAGCAGTACCGGTCGGGGCGGGAGCACAGATACGCAGTATTTT	-	many	16	TRBJ2-3	TRBV6-2/TRBV6-3
CASSQGGLGGDEQYF	TGCGCCAGCAGCCAAGGGGGCCTCGGCGGCGACGAGCAGTACTTC	-	many	15	TRBJ2-7	TRBV4-3
CASGGSQARFYEQYF	TGTGCCAGTGGAGGGTCCCAGGCCAGATTCTACGAGCAGTACTTC	-	many	15	TRBJ2-7	TRBV27
CASSLDAYNTEAFF	TGCGCCAGCAGCTTGGATGCCTACAACACTGAAGCTTTCTTT	-	-	14	TRBJ1-1	TRBV5-1
CASSRLATDTQYF	TGCGCCAGCAGCCGTCTAGCGACAGATACGCAGTATTTT	-	-	13	TRBJ2-3	TRBV5-1
CASSVAPANTGELFF	TGTGCCAGCAGCGTAGCGCCCGCGAACACCGGGGAGCTGTTTTTT	-	many	15	TRBJ2-2	TRBV9
CASSLIAGVRETQYF	TGTGCCAGCAGTTTAATAGCGGGAGTTCGAGAGACCCAGTACTTC	TRBD2	many	15	TRBJ2-5	TRBV12-3/TRBV12-4
CASRVTGDTEAFF	TGCGCCAGCAGGGTGACAGGGGACACTGAAGCTTTCTTT	TRBD1	many	13	TRBJ1-1	TRBV5-1